This T cell receptor beta chain was retrieved from a study of neoadjuvant nivolumab and ipilimumab in lung cancer. The CDR3 length is 15 residues. The J segment lost 6 bases and the V segment lost 3 bases, leaving 9 bases of the junction unmatched. Looked up from germline, CDR1 is SGHAT and CDR2 is FQDESV (reference sequence). Note on this clone: Its antigen is not identified.

Libraries were prepared by immunoSEQ multiplex PCR; TCRdb keeps only in-frame clonotypes and omits some of them. The repertoire holds tens of thousands of clones, with nearly 90% as singletons. Study conclusions and caveats: Only two of four nivolumab-treated tumors gained richness and clonality by surgery. Pretherapy blood TCR richness correlated positively with resected tumor richness. Compared with tumor-adjacent uninvolved lung, resected tumors showed greater richness and clonality.

The sequences come from peripheral blood, collected before neoadjuvant nivolumab, alone or with ipilimumab. The rearrangement joins TRBV11-1 to TRBJ2-5, with TRBD1 matching over 8 bases. The source of this sequence is an adult with non-small cell lung cancer. CDR3 DNA: TGTGCCAGCAGCTTGACAGGGGTAACATCAAAGACCCAGTACTTC. Translation: CASSLTGVTSKTQYF.